This TCR beta chain was sequenced in a study of PD-1 blockade in classical Hodgkin lymphoma. Overall study results and limits: CD8+ TCR diversity did not rise significantly by C4D1, unlike CD4+.

The CDR3 has 15 amino acids. Trimming removed 4 bases at V and 0 bases at J, with 10 bases between. From germline, CDR1 is SNHLY and CDR2 FYNNEI. Every patient experienced relapse after autologous stem cell transplantation, and brentuximab vedotin exposure varied. Produced via immunoSEQ multiplex PCR; TCRdb's table is partial and in-frame only. Of about 46,000 clones listed, less than 85% are singletons. Notes on this clone: Its target is not known.

The sequence came from a human donor with classical Hodgkin lymphoma. The J gene is TRBJ2-1, the V gene TRBV2, with D perhaps TRBD2 (5 bases). Sequencing used peripheral blood mononuclear cells (PBMCs), obtained before the second cycle of nivolumab. The CDR3 nucleotides read TGTGCCAGCAGTGGGAGGCTTGACTCCTACAATGAGCAGTTCTTC. It translates to CASSGRLDSYNEQFF.